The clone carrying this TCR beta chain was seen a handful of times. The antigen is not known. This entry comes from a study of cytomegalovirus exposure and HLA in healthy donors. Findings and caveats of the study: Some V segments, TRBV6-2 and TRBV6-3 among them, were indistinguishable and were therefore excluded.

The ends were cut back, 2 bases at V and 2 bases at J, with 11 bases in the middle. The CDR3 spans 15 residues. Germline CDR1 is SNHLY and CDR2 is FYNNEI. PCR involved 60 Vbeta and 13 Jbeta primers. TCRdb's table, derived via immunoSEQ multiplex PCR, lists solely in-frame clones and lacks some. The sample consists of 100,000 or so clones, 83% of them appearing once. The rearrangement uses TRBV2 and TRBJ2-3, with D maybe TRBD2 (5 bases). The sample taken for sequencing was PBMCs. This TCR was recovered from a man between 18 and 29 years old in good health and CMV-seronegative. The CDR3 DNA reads TGTGCCAGCAGTGAAAATCCGGGGTCCACAGATACGCAGTATTTT. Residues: CASSENPGSTDTQYF.